This T cell receptor (beta chain) was recorded in a study of shared clonotypes between healthy human individuals. The germline V and J ends were trimmed by 3 bases and 5 bases, with 16 bases remaining between them. The V gene's germline CDR1 is SNHLY and CDR2 FYNNEI. This CDR3 contains 15 residues. Genomic DNA of each subset was evenly split across several immunoSEQ plates. Data came from immunoSEQ multiplex PCR; TCRdb stores just in-frame clones and leaves some out. The sample consists of some 2,500,000 clones, over 85% of them appearing once. This chain connects TRBV2 to TRBJ2-5, with D possibly TRBD1 on 5 matching bases. This receptor was obtained from a man between 18 and 29 years old in good health. Some clones in this sample may be carry-over from other donors' samples. Sequenced input: naive CD4+ T cells from PBMCs. Regarding subset: CD45RA+ positively selected. CDR3 in amino acids: CASSDLGHQRETQYF. In nucleotides, the CDR3 is TGTGCCAGCAGTGACTTGGGGCACCAAAGGGAGACCCAGTACTTC.